This T cell receptor (beta chain) came from a study of STAT5B mutations in CD4+ large granular lymphocyte leukemia. V was trimmed by 3 bases and J by 7 bases, leaving 9 bases between them. Per the germline V gene, CDR1 is SNHLY and CDR2 is FYNNEI. The CDR3 spans 13 residues. The study's findings and limits: Patient CD4-sorted repertoires stayed more clonal than healthy ones after leukemic-clone removal. Main leukemic clonotypes were patient-specific, but 20% to 25% appeared at low frequency elsewhere.

Sequencing was at survey level. TCRdb's copy holds only in-frame clones and misses some; the assay was immunoSEQ multiplex PCR. The table shows about 21,000 clones, with roughly 76% occurring only once. The table lists this clone with a few counts. Its antigen remains unidentified. This sequence originates from a human donor in good health. J is TRBJ2-2 and V is TRBV2, with D perhaps matching TRBD2 (5 bases). Sequencing was done on a sample of CD4+ T cells from blood buffy coats. The CDR3 DNA reads TGTGCCAGCAGTGAGGACCGGGGCGGGGAGCTGTTTTTT. Translation: CASSEDRGGELFF.